These 9 T cell receptor beta chains were all obtained from the same sample, sequenced in a study of T-cell memory formation after mild COVID-19. TCRdb reprocessed the 5' RACE reads with MiXCR, giving one entry per CDR3 protein. The sample consists of hundreds of thousands of distinct CDR3 sequences, roughly 24% of them appearing once. Material for sequencing was PBMCs or a T cell subset sorted from them (not recorded which). Receptors originate from an adult woman who had mild COVID-19 (a few samples of this study predate the infection). Cell type and time point are not known.

V and J are TRBV29-1 and TRBJ1-1, with a possible D match to TRBD1 (5 bases). This CDR3 comprises 13 residues. The V and J ends lost 1 base and 0 bases respectively, with 6 bases between them. The germline V gene encodes CDR1 SQVTM and CDR2 ANQGSEA. The CDR3 DNA follows: TGCAGCGTTGAAGGGGGACTGAACACTGAAGCTTTCTTT. It is translated as CSVEGGLNTEAFF.

The chain is built from TRBV20-1 and TRBJ1-6; weak D call: TRBD1 (5 bases). CDR1 DFQATT and CDR2 SNEGSKA come from the germline V gene (reference sequence). CDR3 length equals 16 residues. Trimming shortened V by 6 bases and J by 5 bases, and 20 bases separated the two germline ends. This CDR3 reads CSAPLDGGRNNSPLHF. The CDR3 DNA reads as TGCAGTGCCCCTCTTGATGGGGGGAGAAATAATTCACCCCTCCACTTT.

The CDR3 DNA follows: TGTGCCAGCAGGCCACAGGGTGCCAATAATGAAAAACTGTTTTTT. It specifies CASRPQGANNEKLFF. This chain uses TRBV7-9 with TRBJ1-4; TRBD1 might be the D (6 bases). With 6 bases removed from V and 4 bases from J, the gap between germline ends came to 15 bases. The CDR3 has 15 residues. Germline values: CDR1 SEHNR, CDR2 FQNEAQ (reference sequence).

The chain is built from TRBV7-8 and TRBJ2-5; possibly TRBD2 for D (5 bases). Trimming took off 1 base at V and 5 bases at J, with 11 bases between the two ends. CDR3 length equals 14 residues. The germline V gene has CDR1 SGHVS and CDR2 FQNEAQ. The CDR3: CASSLVSSRETQYF. The CDR3 region has the DNA TGTGCCAGCAGCTTAGTATCTAGCCGGGAGACCCAGTACTTC.

The CDR3: CASSQAAGGLNEQFF. Written as DNA, the CDR3 is TGTGCCAGCAGCCAAGCGGCGGGAGGCCTAAATGAGCAGTTCTTC. The chain recombines TRBV3-1 with TRBJ2-1; 8 nucleotides line up with TRBD2. From germline, CDR1 is LGHDT and CDR2 YNNKEL (reference sequence). CDR3 length: 15 amino acids. V was pared by 1 base and J by 7 bases, with 6 bases of the junction left unmatched.

The V call is TRBV4-1, the J call TRBJ2-3; 7 bases line up with TRBD2. Per germline, CDR1 MGHRA and CDR2 YSYEKL. V was pared by 5 bases and J by 2 bases, with 7 bases of the junction left unmatched. The CDR3 runs 15 residues. Here the CDR3 reads CASSKGRGNTDTQYF. The CDR3 nucleotides are TGCGCCAGCAGCAAGGGGCGGGGGAACACAGATACGCAGTATTTT.

The CDR3 nucleotides are TGTGCCAGCAGCTTGGTATGGACAGGGAGGTTAAATGAGCAGTTCTTC. The encoded protein is CASSLVWTGRLNEQFF. The chain is built from TRBV7-2 and TRBJ2-1, with 8 bases that match TRBD1. V was pared by 3 bases and J by 7 bases, with 11 bases of the junction left unmatched. The CDR3 has 16 residues. Germline assignment: CDR1 SGHTA and CDR2 FQGNSA.

This clonotype was seen a handful of times. The CDR3, as DNA: TGTGCCAGCAGTCCTGGTACGGGACAGTTCTTCTCTGGGGCCAACGTCCTGACTTTC. Amino acids: CASSPGTGQFFSGANVLTF. The chain couples TRBV12-3 or TRBV12-4 to TRBJ2-6, with TRBD1 matching 7 bases. V gave up 5 bases and J gave up 0 bases; unmatched junction bases: 13. The CDR3 runs 19 residues.

This clonotype was picked up a small number of times. The chain couples TRBV3-1 to TRBJ2-7; no reliable D call. The V gene lost 0 bases and the J gene lost 2 bases, with 8 bases spanning the gap. Germline-derived CDR1 and CDR2 are LGHDT and YNNKEL (reference sequence). The CDR3 spans 14 residues. CDR3 coding DNA: TGTGCCAGCAGCCAAGATGAAGGGACCTACGAGCAGTACTTC. Translation: CASSQDEGTYEQYF.